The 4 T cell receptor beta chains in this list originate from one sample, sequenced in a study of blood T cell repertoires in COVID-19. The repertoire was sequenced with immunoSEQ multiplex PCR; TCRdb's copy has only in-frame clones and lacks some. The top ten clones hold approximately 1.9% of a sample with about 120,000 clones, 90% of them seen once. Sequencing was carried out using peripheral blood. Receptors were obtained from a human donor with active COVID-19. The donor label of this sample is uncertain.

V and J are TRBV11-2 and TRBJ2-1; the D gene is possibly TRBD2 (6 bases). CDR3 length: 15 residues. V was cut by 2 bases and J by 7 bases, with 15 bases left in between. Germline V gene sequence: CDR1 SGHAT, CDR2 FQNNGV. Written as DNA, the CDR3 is TGTGCCAGCAGCTTAATTCGGGTGGGGGGAAATGAGCAGTTCTTC. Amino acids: CASSLIRVGGNEQFF.

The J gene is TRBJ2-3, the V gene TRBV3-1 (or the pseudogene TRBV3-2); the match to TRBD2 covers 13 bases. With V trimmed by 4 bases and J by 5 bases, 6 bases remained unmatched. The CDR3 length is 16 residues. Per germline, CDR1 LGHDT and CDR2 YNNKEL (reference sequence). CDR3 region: CASSLSGTSGVDTQYF. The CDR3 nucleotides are TGTGCCAGCAGCCTCTCCGGGACTAGCGGGGTAGATACGCAGTATTTT.

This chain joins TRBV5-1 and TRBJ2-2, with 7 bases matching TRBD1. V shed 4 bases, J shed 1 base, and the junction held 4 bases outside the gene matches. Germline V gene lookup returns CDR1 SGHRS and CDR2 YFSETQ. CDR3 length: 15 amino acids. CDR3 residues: CASSHRDRNTGELFF. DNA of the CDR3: TGCGCCAGCAGCCACCGGGACAGGAACACCGGGGAGCTGTTTTTT. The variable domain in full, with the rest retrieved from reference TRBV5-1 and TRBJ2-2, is KAGVTQTPRYLIKTRGQQVTLSCSPISGHRSVSWYQQTPGQGLQFLFEYFSETQRNKGNFPGRFSGRQFSNSRSEMNVSTLELGDSALYLCASSHRDRNTGELFFGEGSRLTVL.

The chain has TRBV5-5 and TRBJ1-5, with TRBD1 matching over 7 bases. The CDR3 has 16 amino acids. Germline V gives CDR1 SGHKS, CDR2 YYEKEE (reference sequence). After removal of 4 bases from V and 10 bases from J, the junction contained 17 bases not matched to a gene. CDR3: CASSRSGQSLLDPQHF. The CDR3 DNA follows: TGTGCCAGCAGCCGATCGGGACAGTCCTTACTTGACCCCCAGCATTTT.